These 2 T cell receptor beta chains share one sample of origin, sequenced in a study of blood T cell repertoires in COVID-19. The table came from immunoSEQ multiplex PCR; TCRdb's copy has only in-frame clones and leaves some out. This sample has about 140,000 clones, with around 88% found just once. The sequenced sample consisted of peripheral blood. Receptors were obtained from a human donor in a cohort sampled during active COVID-19.

V is TRBV19 and J is TRBJ2-7; 7 positions match TRBD1. After removal of 9 bases from V and 4 bases from J, the junction contained 3 bases not matched to a gene. CDR3 size: 11 residues. The germline V gene encodes CDR1 LNHDA and CDR2 SQIVND (reference sequence). CDR3: CASSQGYEQYF. The CDR3 nucleotides read TGTGCCAGCTCACAGGGGTACGAGCAGTACTTC.

This sequence joins TRBV19 and TRBJ1-6; no firm D call. The CDR3 is 14 residues long. Germline CDR1 reads LNHDA; CDR2 reads SQIVND (reference sequence). Trimming left V 3 bases short and J 10 bases short, with 13 bases between. The CDR3 is CASSISGLGSPLHF. The CDR3 DNA is TGTGCCAGTAGTATCTCGGGGTTGGGGTCACCCCTCCACTTT.